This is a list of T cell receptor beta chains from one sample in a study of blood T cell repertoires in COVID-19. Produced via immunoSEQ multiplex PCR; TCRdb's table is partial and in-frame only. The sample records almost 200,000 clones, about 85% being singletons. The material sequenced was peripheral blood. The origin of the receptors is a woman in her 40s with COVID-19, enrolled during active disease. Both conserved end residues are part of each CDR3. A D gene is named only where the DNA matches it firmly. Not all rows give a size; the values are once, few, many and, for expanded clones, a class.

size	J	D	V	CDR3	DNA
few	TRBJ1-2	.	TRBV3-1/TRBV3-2	CASSAGDYGYTF	TGTGCCAGCAGTGCGGGGGACTATGGCTACACCTTC
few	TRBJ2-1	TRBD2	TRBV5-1	CASSLGAGVYNEQFF	TGCGCCAGCAGCTTGGGGGCGGGGGTTTACAATGAGCAGTTCTTC
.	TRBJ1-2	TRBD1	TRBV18	CASSPGGQGVGGGYTF	TGTGCCAGCTCACCGGGCGGACAGGGGGTAGGAGGTGGCTACACCTTC
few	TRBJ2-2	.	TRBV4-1	CASSQGQVNTGELFF	TGCGCCAGCAGCCAAGGACAGGTTAACACCGGGGAGCTGTTTTTT
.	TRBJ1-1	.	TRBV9	CASSPWGGMTEAFF	TGTGCCAGCAGCCCCTGGGGAGGGATGACTGAAGCTTTCTTT
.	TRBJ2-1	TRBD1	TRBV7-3	CASTSGTGGNEQFF	TGTGCCAGCACATCCGGGACAGGGGGCAATGAGCAGTTCTTC
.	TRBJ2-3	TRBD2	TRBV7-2	CASSLVLLAGTDTQYF	TGTGCCAGCAGCTTAGTGTTACTAGCGGGGACAGATACGCAGTATTTT
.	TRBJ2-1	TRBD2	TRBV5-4	CASSPKRESNEQFF	TGTGCCAGCAGCCCCAAGCGGGAGAGTAATGAGCAGTTCTTC
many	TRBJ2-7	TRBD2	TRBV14	CASSQDLAVYEQYF	TGTGCCAGCAGCCAAGATCTAGCGGTCTACGAGCAGTACTTC
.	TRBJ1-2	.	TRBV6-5	CASSSGSHPWNGYTF	TGTGCCAGCAGTTCCGGGAGCCATCCTTGGAATGGCTACACCTTC
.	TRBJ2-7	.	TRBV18	CASSPFTGSNEQYF	TGTGCCAGCTCACCCTTCACCGGGAGCAACGAGCAGTACTTC
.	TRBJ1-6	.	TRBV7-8	CASSLDSTPSPLHF	TGTGCCAGCAGCTTAGACTCAACCCCTTCACCCCTCCACTTT
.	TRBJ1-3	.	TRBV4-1	CASSQETTNSGNTIYF	TGCGCCAGCAGCCAAGAAACAACTAACTCTGGAAACACCATATATTTT
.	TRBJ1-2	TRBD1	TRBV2	CASSEPGQGANYGYTF	TGTGCCAGCAGTGAGCCGGGACAGGGGGCAAACTATGGCTACACCTTC